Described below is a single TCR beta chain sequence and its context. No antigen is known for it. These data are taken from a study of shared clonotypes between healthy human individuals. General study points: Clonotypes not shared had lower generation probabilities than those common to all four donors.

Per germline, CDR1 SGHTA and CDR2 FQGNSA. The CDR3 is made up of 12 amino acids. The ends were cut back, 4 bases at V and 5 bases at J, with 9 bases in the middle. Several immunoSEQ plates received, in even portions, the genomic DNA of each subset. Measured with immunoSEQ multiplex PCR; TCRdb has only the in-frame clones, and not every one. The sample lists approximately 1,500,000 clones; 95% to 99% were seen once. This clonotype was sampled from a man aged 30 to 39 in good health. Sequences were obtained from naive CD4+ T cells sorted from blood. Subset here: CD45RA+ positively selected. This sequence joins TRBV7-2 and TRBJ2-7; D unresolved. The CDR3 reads CASSYGFHEQYF. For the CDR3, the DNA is TGTGCCAGCAGCTATGGGTTTCACGAGCAGTACTTC.